Presented here are 29 T cell receptor beta chains from one specimen sequenced in a study of patients and donors after allogeneic stem cell transplantation. TCRdb re-derived calls from the RT-PCR reads in MiXCR, one entry per CDR3 protein. The top ten clones hold roughly 79% of a sample with approximately 24,000 distinct CDR3 sequences, approximately 42% of them seen once. Source material: blood, either unsorted or a sorted T cell fraction (not recorded which). The receptors shown here come from a human donor who was either an allogeneic HSCT recipient or a stem cell or donor lymphocyte infusion donor (not recorded which). It is not recorded whose cells these are; they may come from a transplant donor.

This clonotype appeared a few times. The J gene is TRBJ1-5, the V gene TRBV5-1; D unclear. From germline, CDR1 is SGHRS and CDR2 YFSETQ. V lost 0 bases and J lost 0, with 7 bases in between. This CDR3 is built from 15 residues. The DNA for the CDR3 is TGCGCCAGCAGCTTGGGTGCGAATAGCAATCAGCCCCAGCATTTT. It yields the protein CASSLGANSNQPQHF.

This clonotype has ten or more counts. The chain uses TRBV24-1 and TRBJ2-3; D might be TRBD1 (5 bases). V was clipped by 7 bases and J by 0 bases, with 10 bases between them. The CDR3 runs to 14 residues. The germline V gene has CDR1 KGHDR and CDR2 SFDVKD. In nucleotides, the CDR3 is TGTGCCACCAGCCGGACAACTAGCACAGATACGCAGTATTTT. This encodes CATSRTTSTDTQYF.

This chain links TRBV6-5 with TRBJ1-4; D is unresolved. V was cut by 6 bases and J by 6 bases, with 8 bases left in between. This CDR3 is built from 12 residues. Looked up from germline, CDR1 is MNHEY and CDR2 is SVGAGI. This chain's CDR3 is CASRKGYEKLFF. The CDR3 DNA reads TGTGCCAGCAGAAAGGGCTATGAAAAACTGTTTTTT.

This chain connects TRBV11-2 to TRBJ2-3; TRBD2 aligns across 15 bases. The CDR3 length is 20 residues. V gave up 5 bases and J gave up 2 bases; unmatched junction bases: 14. Germline CDR1 and CDR2: SGHAT and FQNNGV. The CDR3 DNA is TGTGCCAGCAGCCGGACTAGCGGGAGGGCCTCCCCGGAACACACAGATACGCAGTATTTT. It translates to CASSRTSGRASPEHTDTQYF.

This clonotype turned up a few times. The rearrangement uses TRBV12-3 or TRBV12-4 and TRBJ2-2; possible D gene TRBD2, 6 bases. V shed 3 bases and J shed 4 bases, with 15 bases lying between them. The length of the CDR3 is 16 residues. In DNA, the CDR3 is TGTGCCAGCAGTTTGGCGAGCGGGTCCCCCACCGGGGAGCTGTTTTTT. It is translated as CASSLASGSPTGELFF.

This sequence joins TRBV29-1 and TRBJ2-2, with a weak D call TRBD1 (6 bases). V dropped 8 bases and J dropped 3 bases, with 16 bases sitting between them. This CDR3 comprises 14 residues. Germline V gene data show CDR1 as SQVTM and CDR2 as ANQGSEA. The CDR3 DNA is TGCAGCTTTAAATCGGGACACTACACCGGGGAGCTGTTTTTT. Translation: CSFKSGHYTGELFF.

This clonotype has ten or more counts. V usage is TRBV28 and J usage is TRBJ1-5, with TRBD1 as a possible D gene (5 bases). V shed 6 bases and J shed 0 bases, with 9 bases lying between them. The length of the CDR3 is 14 residues. Germline V gives CDR1 MDHEN, CDR2 SYDVKM. CDR3 in amino acids: CASSSGYSNQPQHF. CDR3 in DNA: TGTGCCAGCAGCTCAGGGTATAGCAATCAGCCCCAGCATTTT.

The V and J genes are TRBV6-1 and TRBJ2-1; TRBD1 is a possible D gene (6 bases). The CDR3 contains 14 residues. The germline V and J ends were trimmed by 5 bases and 5 bases, with 13 bases remaining between them. The germline gives CDR1 MNHNS, CDR2 SASEGT. DNA for the CDR3: TGTGCCAGCAGTCTTCCGGGACACAACAATGAGCAGTTCTTC. Protein sequence: CASSLPGHNNEQFF.

This clonotype was found a few times. This chain links TRBV5-6 with TRBJ1-5; D uncertain. The length of the CDR3 is 15 residues. V was trimmed by 4 bases and J by 6 bases, leaving 17 bases between them. Per germline, CDR1 SGHDT and CDR2 YYEEEE. The CDR3 here is CASSKTGIHTQPQHF. The DNA for the CDR3 is TGTGCCAGCAGCAAAACCGGGATACACACTCAGCCCCAGCATTTT.

Worth noting for this clonotype: The junction differs from germline at one of its ends, possibly a read error. This chain uses TRBV7-7 with TRBJ2-2; the D call may be TRBD1 or TRBD2 (5 bases each). Germline CDR1 and CDR2: SSHAT and FNYEAQ (reference sequence). The CDR3 consists of 15 residues. This CDR3 is CASSLGAGSTGELFF. The CDR3 nucleotides read TGTGCTAGCAGCTTAGGGGCAGGGAGCACCGGGGAGCTGTTTTTT.

This rearrangement joins TRBV9 to TRBJ1-2; no reliable D call. CDR3 length equals 13 residues. Germline CDR1 SGDLS, CDR2 YYNGEE. Trimming removed 4 bases from V and 2 bases from J, with 9 bases in between. This chain's CDR3 is CASSPDTNYGYTF. Here the CDR3 DNA reads TGTGCCAGCAGCCCCGACACGAACTATGGCTACACCTTC.

The chain couples TRBV3-1 to TRBJ1-2; TRBD1 matches 8 bases. The V gene end was trimmed by 4 bases and the J gene end by 4 bases; junction bases not matched to a gene: 17. Germline V gives CDR1 LGHDT, CDR2 YNNKEL (reference sequence). This CDR3 is 18 amino acids long. DNA of the CDR3: TGTGCCAGCAGCCGGCCATTGCGGACAGGGCGTAATTTCTATGGCTACACCTTC. This codes for CASSRPLRTGRNFYGYTF.

This clonotype appeared a few times. The rearrangement uses TRBV11-3 and TRBJ2-2, with D maybe TRBD1 (6 bases). Germline CDR1 and CDR2: SGHNT and YENEEA. V was cut by 4 bases and J by 2 bases, with 11 bases left in between. The CDR3 contains 15 residues. This chain's CDR3 is CASSSRTDNTGELFF. Written as DNA, the CDR3 is TGTGCCAGCAGCTCCCGGACAGATAACACCGGGGAGCTGTTTTTT.

J is TRBJ2-1 and V is TRBV9, with D possibly called TRBD1 or TRBD2 (6 bases each). CDR1 and CDR2 from the germline V gene are SGDLS and YYNGEE. Trimming shortened V by 0 bases and J by 6 bases, and 19 bases separated the two germline ends. The CDR3 is 17 amino acids. The CDR3 nucleotides read TGTGCCAGCAGCGTAGACATCGGGCAGGGGACTGGCAATGAGCAGTTCTTC. This gives the protein CASSVDIGQGTGNEQFF.

The rearrangement links TRBV5-1 to TRBJ2-7; the D gene is possibly TRBD1 (6 bases). V was trimmed by 5 bases and J by 3 bases, leaving 18 bases between them. The CDR3 is 15 residues long. Germline assignment: CDR1 SGHRS and CDR2 YFSETQ. CDR3 region: CASRSSGTLLYEQYF. The CDR3 nucleotides are TGCGCCAGCAGATCGTCCGGGACACTCCTCTACGAGCAGTACTTC.

This clonotype has only a few counts. V gene TRBV7-2 combines with J gene TRBJ1-2; possibly TRBD1 for D (5 bases). The CDR3 runs to 15 residues. Between the trimmed V and J ends, which lost 0 bases and 8 bases, there was a span of 16 bases. Germline V gene sequence: CDR1 SGHTA, CDR2 FQGNSA. CDR3 nucleotide sequence: TGTGCCAGCAGCTTAGCCCCCGCGGTCAGGGAAGGCTACACCTTC. As protein: CASSLAPAVREGYTF.

The V gene is TRBV7-2, the J gene TRBJ1-2; 7 bases align to TRBD1. Trimming at V came to 6 bases and at J to 4 bases, leaving 11 bases not matched to a gene. The CDR3 is made up of 15 amino acids. From germline, CDR1 is SGHTA and CDR2 FQGNSA. The CDR3 nucleotides are TGTGCCAGCAGGCAACAGGGGATACTGTTCTATGGCTACACCTTC. It specifies CASRQQGILFYGYTF.

The rearrangement joins TRBV20-1 to TRBJ1-2; maybe TRBD1 (6 bases). Germline V gene lookup returns CDR1 DFQATT and CDR2 SNEGSKA (reference sequence). The CDR3 has 13 residues. Between the trimmed V and J ends, which lost 3 bases and 3 bases, there was a span of 11 bases. Written as DNA, the CDR3 is TGCAGTGCTAGTTCAGGGGTTGACTATGGCTACACCTTC. It translates to CSASSGVDYGYTF.

This clonotype has only a few counts. The chain combines TRBV7-2 with TRBJ1-3, with D uncertain. This CDR3 has 18 residues. With 5 bases removed from V and 0 bases from J, the gap between germline ends came to 20 bases. CDR1 and CDR2 from the germline V gene are SGHTA and FQGNSA. The CDR3 DNA sequence: TGTGCCAGCAGCACCAGCTCCGTCCTGGCAGCCTCTGGAAACACCATATATTTT. Amino acids: CASSTSSVLAASGNTIYF.

This clonotype showed up just a few times. The J gene is TRBJ2-2, the V gene TRBV7-8; TRBD2 matches at 14 bases. The CDR3 runs 15 residues. Germline V gives CDR1 SGHVS, CDR2 FQNEAQ. J lost 5 bases, V lost 8 bases, and 4 bases had no gene match. The CDR3, as DNA: TGTGCCAGCGGACTAGCGGGAGGTCCTACCGGGGAGCTGTTTTTT. It encodes CASGLAGGPTGELFF.

In this sample, this clonotype turned up once. This chain connects TRBV5-1 to TRBJ2-2; possibly TRBD2 for D (5 bases). Germline V gene sequence: CDR1 SGHRS, CDR2 YFSETQ. This CDR3 has 15 residues. Trimming took off 1 base at V and 3 bases at J, with 10 bases between the two ends. CDR3 nucleotide sequence: TGCGCCAGCAGCTTGAACCGGGGTGACACCGGGGAGCTGTTTTTT. Residues: CASSLNRGDTGELFF.

The chain links TRBV18 to TRBJ1-5, with no clear D. The CDR3 consists of 14 residues. CDR1 is KGHSH and CDR2 is LQKENI in the germline V gene. V dropped 2 bases and J dropped 1 base, with 6 bases sitting between them. The CDR3 region is CASSPRISNQPQHF. The CDR3, as DNA: TGTGCCAGCTCACCAAGAATCAGCAATCAGCCCCAGCATTTT. Together with reference TRBV18 and TRBJ1-5, the CDR3 gives the full variable domain: NAGVMQNPRHLVRRRGQEARLRCSPMKGHSHVYWYRQLPEEGLKFMVYLQKENIIDESGMPKERFSAEFPKEGPSILRIQQVVRGDSAAYFCASSPRISNQPQHFGDGTRLSIL.

This clonotype appeared a few times. The chain combines TRBV20-1 with TRBJ1-2, with D possibly being TRBD1 (5 bases). This CDR3 spans 12 amino acids. V lost 4 bases and J lost 5, with 11 bases in between. Looked up from germline, CDR1 is DFQATT and CDR2 is SNEGSKA (reference sequence). The CDR3 DNA follows: TGCAGTGCTACCGGGACGGATTATGGCTACACCTTC. Residues: CSATGTDYGYTF.

The chain combines TRBV7-9 with TRBJ2-5; a weak D match, TRBD1 (5 bases). Germline values: CDR1 SEHNR, CDR2 FQNEAQ (reference sequence). This CDR3 region has 16 residues. Trimming took 2 bases from V and 2 from J, leaving 15 bases between them. CDR3 coding DNA: TGTGCCAGCAGCTTACCCCAGGGATGGGGTCAAGAGACCCAGTACTTC. Its protein is CASSLPQGWGQETQYF.

DNA of the CDR3: TGCAGTGCTACCCCCGGGACACACCCCTACGAGCAGTACTTC. Translated, it gives CSATPGTHPYEQYF. The V and J genes are TRBV20-1 and TRBJ2-7; TRBD1 might be the D (6 bases). V lost 4 bases, J lost 2 bases, and 15 bases lay in between. Germline-derived CDR1 and CDR2 are DFQATT and SNEGSKA (reference sequence). This CDR3 has 14 residues.

V is TRBV10-3 and J is TRBJ2-1; 7 bases map to TRBD2. The CDR3 extends over 12 amino acids. J gave up 8 bases and V 6 bases, and 4 bases lay outside the gene matches. Germline V gene sequence: CDR1 ENHRY, CDR2 SYGVKD. The CDR3 here is CAIRTSHHEQFF. The CDR3 DNA follows: TGTGCCATCAGGACTAGCCATCATGAGCAGTTCTTC.

The V call is TRBV5-1, the J call TRBJ2-1; weak D call: TRBD1 (5 bases). The germline V and J ends were trimmed by 0 bases and 1 base, with 8 bases remaining between them. CDR3 length: 15 amino acids. Looked up from germline, CDR1 is SGHRS and CDR2 is YFSETQ. CDR3 loop: CASSLEGYSYNEQFF. The CDR3 DNA follows: TGCGCCAGCAGCTTGGAGGGGTATTCCTACAATGAGCAGTTCTTC.

The rearrangement joins TRBV2 to TRBJ1-4; 10 bases map to TRBD1. The CDR3 totals 14 residues. The V gene's germline CDR1 is SNHLY and CDR2 FYNNEI. Losses at the gene ends were 6 bases for V and 3 bases for J; bases not matched to a gene: 1. The chain's CDR3 is CASRGQGANEKLFF. The CDR3 DNA reads TGTGCCAGCAGAGGACAGGGGGCTAATGAAAAACTGTTTTTT.

CDR3 sequence reads: CASSSNFVPGSTEAFF. The CDR3, as DNA: TGTGCCAGCAGTTCTAACTTCGTCCCGGGTTCCACTGAAGCTTTCTTT. The chain links TRBV12-3 or TRBV12-4 to TRBJ1-1, with D unresolved. Trimming stripped 4 bases from V and 4 bases from J, with 19 bases between. The CDR3 length is 16 residues.